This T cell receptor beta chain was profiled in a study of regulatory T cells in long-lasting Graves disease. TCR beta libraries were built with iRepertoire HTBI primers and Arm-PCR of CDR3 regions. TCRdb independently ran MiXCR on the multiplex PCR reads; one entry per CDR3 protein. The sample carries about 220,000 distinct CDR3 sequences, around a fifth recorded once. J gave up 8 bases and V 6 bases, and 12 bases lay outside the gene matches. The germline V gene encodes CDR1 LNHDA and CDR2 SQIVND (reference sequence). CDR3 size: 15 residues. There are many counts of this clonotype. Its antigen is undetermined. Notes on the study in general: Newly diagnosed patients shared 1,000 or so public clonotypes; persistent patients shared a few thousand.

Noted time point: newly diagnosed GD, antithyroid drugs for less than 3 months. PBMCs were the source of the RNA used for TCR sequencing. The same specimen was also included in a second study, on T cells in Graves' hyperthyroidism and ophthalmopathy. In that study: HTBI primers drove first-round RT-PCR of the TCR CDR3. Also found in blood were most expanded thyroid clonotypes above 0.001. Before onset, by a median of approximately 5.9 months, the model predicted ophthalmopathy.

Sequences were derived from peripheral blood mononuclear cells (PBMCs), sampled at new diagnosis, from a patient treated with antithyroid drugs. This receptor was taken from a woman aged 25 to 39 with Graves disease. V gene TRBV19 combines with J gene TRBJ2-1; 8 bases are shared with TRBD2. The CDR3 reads CASSPRGGGRDEQFF. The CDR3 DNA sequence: TGTGCCAGTAGCCCCCGGGGGGGCGGAAGGGATGAGCAGTTCTTC. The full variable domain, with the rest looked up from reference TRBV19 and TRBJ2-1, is DGGITQSPKYLFRKEGQNVTLSCEQNLNHDAMYWYRQDPGQGLRLIYYSQIVNDFQKGDIAEGYSVSREKKESFPLTVTSAQKNPTAFYLCASSPRGGGRDEQFFGPGTRLTVL.